The T cell receptor (beta chain) described here comes from a study of cytomegalovirus exposure and HLA in healthy donors. The PCR had 60 Vbeta and 13 Jbeta primers. Sequencing used immunoSEQ multiplex PCR; TCRdb keeps in-frame clones, though not all of them. The sample has around 140,000 clones, roughly 78% seen once. Study-level findings and limits: In a later analysis, common viral pathogens appeared linked to several of the most significant clusters. A later look showed TCR association rates differing by HLA locus, highest for DRB1 and lowest for HLA-C. Later analysis showed most CMV-associated TCR beta chains appearing HLA-restricted.

This clone was detected once. Its specificity is not known. Germline CDR1 and CDR2: MDHEN and SYDVKM. The CDR3 length is 15 residues. The V end was cut by 5 bases, the J end by 2 bases, with 16 bases between. The rearrangement links TRBV28 to TRBJ2-7; D perhaps matches TRBD1 (5 bases). The sequence came from a man between 18 and 35 years old in good health and CMV-seropositive. The specimen sequenced was PBMCs. CDR3 DNA sequence: TGTGCCAGCAGTACGCCTGTGGGCAGGGCCTACGAGCAGTACTTC. The encoded protein is CASSTPVGRAYEQYF.